A single sample is the source of the 30 T cell receptor beta chains below, sequenced in a study of T cell repertoires in cytomegalovirus infection. Using its own MiXCR run on the reads, TCRdb lists one record per CDR3 protein. The sample includes around 77,000 distinct CDR3 sequences, approximately 22% seen only once; the top ten take about 63%. The antigens for these receptors are not known. Sequenced material: CD8+ T cells from cultured PBMCs, taken from culture after CMV antigen stimulation. The receptors here all came from a human donor in good health (CMV status not recorded). Some clones in this sample may be carry-over from other donors' samples.

The chain joins TRBV30 to TRBJ2-5; D uncertain. V gave up 0 bases and J gave up 5 bases, with 10 bases separating them. The CDR3 consists of 13 residues. The germline CDR1 and CDR2 sequences are GTSNPN and SVGIG (reference sequence). In DNA form, the CDR3 reads TGTGCCTGGAGTGTACTTGCGCCGGAGACCCAGTACTTC. Amino acid sequence: CAWSVLAPETQYF.

CDR3 bases: TGTGCCAGTAGTACCCCTCCCCGTCGGAACACTGAAGCTTTCTTT. It codes for CASSTPPRRNTEAFF. The chain joins TRBV19 to TRBJ1-1, with D uncertain. Germline CDR1 reads LNHDA; CDR2 reads SQIVND (reference sequence). The V end was cut by 4 bases, the J end by 1 base, with 13 bases between. This CDR3 contains 15 residues.

This clonotype was seen a handful of times. The rearrangement links TRBV7-6 to TRBJ2-1, with TRBD1 identical over 10 bases. V lost 4 bases and J lost 7; bases outside the gene matches: 7. CDR1 SGHVS and CDR2 FNYEAQ come from the germline V gene. The CDR3 spans 15 residues. CDR3 sequence reads: CASSSRQGARNEQFF. In nucleotides, the CDR3 is TGTGCCAGCAGCTCTAGACAGGGGGCGAGGAATGAGCAGTTCTTC.

This chain links TRBV12-3 or TRBV12-4 with TRBJ2-3, with 11 bases matching TRBD2. This CDR3 is 16 amino acids long. J was trimmed by 5 bases and V by 5 bases; bases with no gene match: 9. The CDR3 sequence: CASSPGLAGRGDTQYF. The CDR3 DNA reads TGTGCCAGCAGTCCCGGACTAGCGGGTAGGGGAGATACGCAGTATTTT.

This clonotype has a handful of counts. The V and J genes are TRBV6-1 and TRBJ1-2, with TRBD1 matching over 7 bases. In germline, CDR1 is MNHNS, CDR2 SASEGT. The junction had 9 bases not matched to a gene; V was cut back by 2 bases and J by 0 bases. This CDR3 spans 17 amino acids. The DNA of the CDR3 is TGTGCCAGCAGTGAAATCCAGGGGGTCTCTCCTAACTATGGCTACACCTTC. As protein: CASSEIQGVSPNYGYTF.

This clonotype was seen only a few times. The chain recombines TRBV5-6 with TRBJ1-6; 10 nucleotides agree with TRBD1. The V and J ends lost 4 bases and 10 bases, in that order; junction bases with no gene match: 11. This CDR3 region has 16 residues. Germline V gives CDR1 SGHDT, CDR2 YYEEEE. The CDR3 spells CASSLIIDRGQSPLHF. In DNA form, the CDR3 reads TGTGCCAGCAGCCTGATCATAGACAGGGGGCAATCACCCCTCCACTTT.

Regarding this clonotype: Since a much larger clone is just one base distant, this may be a read error. The chain combines TRBV4-2 with TRBJ2-1; a possible D gene is TRBD1 (5 bases). The CDR3 is 16 amino acids. Germline CDR1 reads LGHNA; CDR2 reads YNFKEQ. In DNA form, the CDR3 reads TGTGCCAGCAGCCAAGAGATGGGGCTTGAGAAGAATGAGCAGTTATTC. This translates into CASSQEMGLEKNEQLF.

With respect to this clonotype: At one end, the junction sequence differs from germline, possibly due to a read error. V gene TRBV6-2 or TRBV6-3 combines with J gene TRBJ2-1; the D gene is possibly TRBD2 (7 bases). The CDR3 sequence is 15 residues long. The germline V gene encodes CDR1 MNHEY and CDR2 SVGEGT. The CDR3 is CDSSYEGGPHNEQFF. CDR3 in DNA: TGTGACAGCAGTTACGAGGGGGGGCCGCACAATGAGCAGTTCTTC.

The J gene is TRBJ2-5, the V gene TRBV7-2; the D gene is possibly TRBD2 (6 bases). Trimming removed 6 bases at V and 1 base at J, with 6 bases between. Per germline, CDR1 SGHTA and CDR2 FQGNSA. The CDR3 totals 12 residues. The CDR3 spells CASREGQETQYF. CDR3 sequence (DNA): TGTGCCAGCAGGGAGGGCCAAGAGACCCAGTACTTC.

This clonotype has only a few counts. This chain links TRBV7-9 with TRBJ2-7; 9 nucleotides match TRBD1. This CDR3 has 14 residues. The germline CDR1 and CDR2 sequences are SEHNR and FQNEAQ (reference sequence). After removal of 3 bases from V and 5 bases from J, the junction contained 5 bases not matched to a gene. The CDR3 sequence: CASSFPQGAHEQYF. DNA of the CDR3: TGTGCCAGCAGCTTCCCACAGGGGGCTCACGAGCAGTACTTC. Full variable domain (missing parts from reference TRBV7-9 and TRBJ2-7): DTGVSQNPRHKITKRGQNVTFRCDPISEHNRLYWYRQTLGQGPEFLTYFQNEAQLEKSRLLSDRFSAERPKGSFSTLEIQRTEQGDSAMYLCASSFPQGAHEQYFGPGTRLTVT.

This chain joins TRBV11-2 and TRBJ2-2, with a weak D call TRBD1 (6 bases). From germline, CDR1 is SGHAT and CDR2 FQNNGV. Trimming removed 5 bases at V and 1 base at J, with 8 bases between. There are 14 residues in the CDR3. The CDR3 DNA sequence: TGTGCCAGCAGCAGGGGACAGAACACCGGGGAGCTGTTTTTT. Its protein product is CASSRGQNTGELFF.

This clonotype has only a few counts. The V call is TRBV4-1, the J call TRBJ2-1; D is perhaps TRBD1 (5 bases). Germline V CDR1 and CDR2: MGHRA, YSYEKL. This CDR3 is 15 amino acids long. Trimming shortened V by 0 bases and J by 5 bases, and 11 bases separated the two germline ends. Here the CDR3 DNA reads TGCGCCAGCAGCCAAGATTTTGGCAGGGACAATGAGCAGTTCTTC. Amino acids: CASSQDFGRDNEQFF.

This clonotype turned up a few times. The V and J genes are TRBV6-2 or TRBV6-3 and TRBJ1-5; 11 nucleotides agree with TRBD1. Germline V gene data show CDR1 as MNHEY and CDR2 as SVGEGT. V dropped 4 bases and J dropped 0; count of bases not matched to a gene: 5. The CDR3 loop spans 17 amino acids. The CDR3 region is CASSLRDRGYSNQPQHF. CDR3 DNA: TGTGCCAGCAGTTTACGGGACAGGGGGTATAGCAATCAGCCCCAGCATTTT.

The gene calls are TRBV7-6 and TRBJ1-2; D may be TRBD1 (5 bases). Trimming stripped 1 base from V and 6 bases from J, with 15 bases between. Germline CDR1 and CDR2: SGHVS and FNYEAQ. The CDR3 consists of 15 residues. CDR3 loop: CASSLDPTGPNGYTF. The CDR3 coding sequence is TGTGCCAGCAGCTTAGACCCAACAGGCCCGAATGGCTACACCTTC.

The chain combines TRBV7-6 with TRBJ2-1; D possibly uses TRBD1 or TRBD2 (7 bases each). Germline-derived CDR1 and CDR2 are SGHVS and FNYEAQ. Trimming left V 0 bases short and J 0 bases short, with 18 bases between. CDR3 size: 19 residues. The CDR3 DNA sequence: TGTGCCAGCAGCTTAGCGGGAGGGGGCTTCGGGGGCTCCTACAATGAGCAGTTCTTC. It yields the protein CASSLAGGGFGGSYNEQFF.

The table lists this clonotype with a few counts. The CDR3 end shows no conserved phenylalanine or tryptophan, and so a read error is likely. The rearrangement joins TRBV4-1 to TRBJ1-1, with TRBD1 matching 8 bases. V lost 4 bases to trimming and J lost 5 bases; unmatched junction nucleotides: 3. The CDR3 is 13 residues long. Germline loops: CDR1 MGHRA, CDR2 YSYEKL. This chain's CDR3 is CASSPRTGTEAFL. The CDR3, as DNA: TGCGCCAGCAGCCCCCGGACAGGGACTGAAGCTTTCCTT.

The J gene is TRBJ1-4, the V gene TRBV27, with D possibly TRBD1 on 5 matching bases. The V gene's germline CDR1 is MNHEY and CDR2 SMNVEV (reference sequence). The V end lost 3 bases, the J end lost 8 bases, and 10 bases lay between the germline ends. This CDR3 has 13 amino acids. CDR3 nucleotide sequence: TGTGCCAGCAGTTTGGGGCCACGCGAAAAACTGTTTTTT. As protein: CASSLGPREKLFF.

The chain recombines TRBV10-3 with TRBJ1-2; a possible D gene is TRBD1 (6 bases). This CDR3 spans 14 amino acids. Germline CDR1 ENHRY, CDR2 SYGVKD. The V gene lost 3 bases and the J gene lost 3 bases, with 11 bases spanning the gap. DNA for the CDR3: TGTGCCATCAGTGACTGGGGGGGCGACTATGGCTACACCTTC. This codes for CAISDWGGDYGYTF.

The rearrangement links TRBV6-5 to TRBJ2-7, with unresolved D. The CDR3 extends over 13 amino acids. Trimming left V 2 bases short and J 2 bases short, with 7 bases between. The germline CDR1 and CDR2 sequences are MNHEY and SVGAGI. This chain's CDR3 is CASSYGGTYEQYF. In DNA form, the CDR3 reads TGTGCCAGCAGTTACGGCGGTACCTACGAGCAGTACTTC.

This clonotype was picked up a small number of times. The V call is TRBV6-2 or TRBV6-3, the J call TRBJ1-5; D not certain. CDR1 is MNHEY, CDR2 SVGEGT, per germline. V lost 6 bases to trimming and J lost 2 bases, with 11 bases between them. The CDR3 has 14 amino acids. CDR3 nucleotides: TGTGCCAGCAGCGCCTATTTGGGCAATCAGCCCCAGCATTTT. Its translation: CASSAYLGNQPQHF.

The rearrangement links TRBV12-3 or TRBV12-4 to TRBJ1-1; D gene unclear. The CDR3 is 12 residues long. V shed 7 bases and J shed 9 bases, with 15 bases lying between them. CDR3 in amino acids: CASNPGTSQAFF. In nucleotides, the CDR3 is TGTGCCAGCAACCCAGGCACGAGTCAAGCTTTCTTT.

This clonotype showed up just a few times. The chain uses TRBV12-3 or TRBV12-4 and TRBJ2-7; D assignment may be TRBD1 or TRBD2 (5 bases each). This CDR3 has 16 amino acids. V lost 5 bases to trimming and J lost 3 bases, with 20 bases between them. The CDR3 DNA sequence: TGTGCCAGCAGTCCGGGACGACAGATCCTGGGCTACGAGCAGTACTTC. Translation gives CASSPGRQILGYEQYF.

The gene calls are TRBV5-6 and TRBJ2-7, with 7 bases aligning to TRBD2. Germline lookup yields CDR1 SGHDT and CDR2 YYEEEE. The CDR3 has 15 residues. Losses at the gene ends were 3 bases for V and 4 bases for J; bases not matched to a gene: 10. CDR3 protein: CASSYRSRLAYEQYF. The CDR3 DNA reads TGTGCCAGCAGCTACCGCTCCCGACTAGCTTACGAGCAGTACTTC.

This clonotype was detected many times. The J gene is TRBJ1-5, the V gene TRBV5-5; D ambiguous. The CDR3 loop spans 14 amino acids. Germline-derived CDR1 and CDR2 are SGHKS and YYEKEE (reference sequence). V gave up 1 base and J gave up 4 bases, with 9 bases separating them. This CDR3 is CASSLRADNQPQHF. CDR3 nucleotide sequence: TGTGCCAGCAGCTTGAGGGCAGATAATCAGCCCCAGCATTTT.

This clonotype occurred a few times. The chain employs TRBV6-2 or TRBV6-3 and TRBJ2-1; D unclear. CDR1 is MNHEY, CDR2 SVGEGT, per germline. V was cut by 0 bases and J by 5 bases, with 2 bases left in between. The CDR3 length is 12 residues. Written as DNA, the CDR3 is TGTGCCAGCAGTTACTCTAACAATGAGCAGTTCTTC. Residues: CASSYSNNEQFF.

The V gene is TRBV19, the J gene TRBJ2-1; tentatively, D is TRBD2 (6 bases). CDR3 size: 16 residues. Trimming took off 7 bases at V and 3 bases at J, with 19 bases between the two ends. Germline V gene data show CDR1 as LNHDA and CDR2 as SQIVND (reference sequence). The CDR3 nucleotides are TGTGCCAGTAACCCCGGCGGGGCGCCCGGCTACAATGAGCAGTTCTTC. It translates to CASNPGGAPGYNEQFF.

In this sample, this clonotype turned up a few times. This chain connects TRBV27 to TRBJ1-1; D perhaps matches TRBD1 (5 bases). Trimming removed 3 bases from V and 1 base from J, with 21 bases in between. CDR1 is MNHEY, CDR2 SMNVEV, per germline (reference sequence). The CDR3 loop spans 18 amino acids. For the CDR3, the DNA is TGTGCCAGCAGTTTCCTCAGGATTCAGGGCCCCCCGAACACTGAAGCTTTCTTT. Translated, it gives CASSFLRIQGPPNTEAFF.

This clonotype was detected many times. V usage is TRBV7-8 and J usage is TRBJ2-1; D is undetermined. The CDR3 extends over 14 amino acids. Trimming cost V 1 base and J 0 bases, with 4 bases left between them. CDR1 and CDR2 from the germline V gene are SGHVS and FQNEAQ. In DNA form, the CDR3 reads TGTGCCAGCAGCTTAGGAAGCTCCTACAATGAGCAGTTCTTC. Translated: CASSLGSSYNEQFF.

This chain joins TRBV7-9 and TRBJ1-2, with D unclear. CDR1 is SEHNR and CDR2 is FQNEAQ in the germline V gene (reference sequence). This CDR3 has 16 residues. V was shortened by 4 bases and J by 0 bases, with 15 bases between the two germline ends. CDR3 nucleotides: TGTGCCAGCAGCTCACCCACCAAGCCCGCTAACTATGGCTACACCTTC. Its protein product is CASSSPTKPANYGYTF.

This clonotype came up many times. This CDR3 reads CASSSGQQETQYF. CDR3 bases: TGTGCCAGCAGCTCGGGACAGCAAGAGACCCAGTACTTC. The genes are TRBV28 and TRBJ2-5, with 7 bases identical to TRBD1. V lost 6 bases, J lost 2 bases, and 3 bases stayed unmatched. Germline assignment: CDR1 MDHEN and CDR2 SYDVKM. This CDR3 region has 13 residues.